This T cell receptor (beta chain) comes out of a study of T cell responses to AZD1222 COVID-19 vaccine (dated by TCRdb to 2020 to 2022). Study-level background: TCR sequencing covered approximately 230 trial participants: 207 given two doses of AZD1222 and some 25 given two doses of MenACWY control vaccine. Trial participants were enrolled by age into subgroups of 18-55, 56-69 and 70-plus years, and around 150, 28 and 57 TCR-sequenced participants, respectively, were included in these subgroups.

Notes on this clone: The antigen this receptor binds is unknown. Per-nucleotide qualities are absent, and no much larger clonotype sits a single base away.

Here is what the overall study found, with its caveats: Participants were mostly white British and included more females than males, and it was suggested by the authors that clonal diversity may have been underestimated. Reportedly, close to half of the unique spike-specific TCRs recognized epitopes lying outside the regions that are mutated in the B.1.351 and B.1.1.7 variants. Vaccine-associated CD4 TCRs spanned the whole spike protein, with dominant responses in regions 160-218 and 743-854. A significant rise in spike-specific TCR breadth and depth was observed after two AZD1222 doses relative to day 0 and relative to MenACWY recipients. Conclusions about previously exposed vaccinees are limited because only six or seven AZD1222 recipients were SARS-CoV-2 seropositive at baseline. In the small 56-69-year group, the increase in depth fell short of significance, most likely because of low power. Because no samples from the day 14 peak response were available, repertoires could be characterized only after the peak T cell response.

What this sample's time point label stands for: about 28 days (+/-7) after the second vaccine dose. AZD1222 recipients with second doses at about 4 weeks or about 12 weeks were pooled, because spike-specific TCR depth and breadth did not differ between schedules. Samples from vaccinated people were obtained from the UK trials COV001 and COV002, which included a single-blind randomized controlled phase 2/3 trial of AZD1222 (ChAdOx1 nCoV-19) in healthy adults. For TCRbeta chain sequencing, PBMC samples from trial participants were taken at day 0 and at day 28 after the second dose. For CDR1 and CDR2, the germline V gene lists SGHRS and YFSETQ. The CDR3 numbers 15 residues from cysteine through phenylalanine. The only DNA kept is the CDR3, 45 bases in frame from the first base. A distance of 14 bases separates the germline ends of V and J, which lose 3 bases and 2 bases respectively. The CDR3 regions of human TCRbeta chains were subjected to immunosequencing. On the study's bioinformatics: Repertoire TCRs were matched against a reference library of SARS-CoV-2-specific TCRs generated with the MIRA antigen-specificity platform. Breadth was defined as the fraction of unique TCRs that were SARS-CoV-2-associated. Depth was defined as the fraction of total T cells that were SARS-CoV-2-associated. Each spike-specific TCR was assigned to its reactive spike region and to a CD4 or CD8 class using the MIRA data. Log10-transformed breadth and depth values were compared by one-way ANOVA with Sidak's multiple comparisons tests. TCRdb took this table from immuneACCESS and kept in-frame rearrangements with V and J called. Such tables lack part of the clones; where checked against another copy, unresolved V genes explain under half of the gap, and the rest is unexplained. For V, J and clone size, that table is used; D and trimming come from the DNA. This sample has roughly 120,000 clones in its table, and around 87% of those were observed once. Of the sample, about 4.6% falls within the top ten clones.

The clonotype was recovered from an adult who received the AZD1222 COVID-19 vaccine. The rearrangement joined TRBV5-1 to TRBJ1-2; TRBD1 is perhaps the D gene, given 6 matching bases. This specimen consisted of peripheral blood, obtained 28 days after the second AZD1222 dose. The nucleotide sequence reads as follows: TGCGCCAGCAGCTCAGGACAGTCGGCCAACTATGGCTACACCTTC. This yields the protein CASSSGQSANYGYTF. Extended through the reference TRBV5-1 and TRBJ1-2 proteins, this CDR3 yields the full variable domain: KAGVTQTPRYLIKTRGQQVTLSCSPISGHRSVSWYQQTPGQGLQFLFEYFSETQRNKGNFPGRFSGRQFSNSRSEMNVSTLELGDSALYLCASSSGQSANYGYTFGSGTRLTVV.